The clone carrying this TCR beta chain was detected a few times. The protocol was immunoSEQ multiplex PCR, while the TCRdb copy is restricted to in-frame clones and leaves out a portion. The sample has approximately 140,000 clones, 88% seen once. The sample is drawn from a study of blood T cell repertoires in COVID-19. This CDR3 has 14 residues. The germline gives CDR1 SQVTM, CDR2 ANQGSEA. The V segment lost 8 bases and the J segment 0 bases; nucleotides outside the gene matches: 9. The material sequenced was peripheral blood. This TCR was recovered from a human donor with COVID-19, enrolled during active disease. The donor label of this sample is uncertain. The chain joins TRBV29-1 to TRBJ1-2; 7 bases are a match to TRBD1. Here the CDR3 reads CSISPGGANYGYTF. The CDR3, as DNA: TGCAGCATATCCCCAGGGGGAGCTAACTATGGCTACACCTTC.